This T cell receptor (beta chain) appears in the sequencing data of a study of blood T cell repertoires in COVID-19. At the level of the study: Researchers got acute and convalescent COVID-19 samples from the United States, Italy and Spain. T cells, B-cell-depleted T cells, or PBMCs provided the cDNA or gDNA that served as material.

Authors' analysis steps: Nucleated cell number was recorded as an estimate derived from reference gene primer amplification. Sequencing used immunoSEQ multiplex PCR; TCRdb keeps in-frame clones, though not all of them. V, J and clone size reflect that table, while D and trimming were determined from the DNA. The sample has 250,000 or so clones; around four fifths are singletons. From germline, CDR1 is SGHRS and CDR2 YFSETQ. The ends lost 6 bases at V and 2 bases at J; junction bases unmatched: 6. This CDR3 is 14 amino acids long. The V call is TRBV5-1, the J call TRBJ1-1, with 8 bases aligning to TRBD1. The TCR comes from a woman aged 55 to 70 with active or convalescent COVID-19. The sequenced material came from peripheral blood. The CDR3 DNA is TGCGCCAGCACACAACAGGGGGGAAACACTGAAGCTTTCTTT. Amino acids: CASTQQGGNTEAFF.